What follows describes a single TCR beta chain. As yet, its antigen is unknown. CDR3 size: 15 residues. Germline values: CDR1 SGHTA, CDR2 FQGNSA. The ends were cut back, 8 bases at V and 1 base at J, with 17 bases in the middle. One entry per CDR3 protein results from TCRdb running MiXCR on the 5' RACE reads. The table includes 450,000 to 650,000 distinct CDR3 sequences, 20% to 25% detected once. The data stem from a study of T-cell memory formation after mild COVID-19. Study background: Among the donors, TCR clusters were largely specific to each donor.

Regarding the study as a whole: The finding that pre-infection memory included some responding clones suggested that cross-reactive memory joined. Clones shrinking between day 15 and 85 showed a balanced CD4/CD8 split, and those that grew later tilted toward CD4+.

This TCR derives from an adult woman who had mild COVID-19 (a few samples of this study predate the infection). Cell type and time point are not known. The chain couples TRBV7-2 to TRBJ1-2, with a tentative D call TRBD1 (6 bases). Input material: PBMCs or a T cell subset sorted from them (not recorded which). CDR3 bases: TGTGCCAGCGCTCCCCGGGACACCCTTAACTATGGCTACACCTTC. As protein: CASAPRDTLNYGYTF.